Included here is one T cell receptor (beta chain) sequence, with context. The antigen is unknown. Primers included in the PCR were 60 Vbeta and 13 Jbeta primers. Sequencing used immunoSEQ multiplex PCR; TCRdb keeps in-frame clones, though not all of them. Of about 300,000 clones listed, 86% are singletons. This entry comes from a study of cytomegalovirus exposure and HLA in healthy donors. General study findings and limits: For presence/absence analyses, sequencing depth was assumed to be roughly uniform across donors.

The CDR3 runs 15 residues. With 3 bases clipped from V and 5 bases from J, the junction kept 4 bases outside the gene matches. CDR1 and CDR2 (germline): MNHEY, SMNVEV (reference sequence). V and J are TRBV27 and TRBJ1-5; 10 bases map to TRBD1. Sequencing input: PBMCs. This sequence originates from a man aged 35-49 years in good health and CMV-seropositive. For the CDR3, the DNA is TGTGCCAGCAGTTTGCAGACAGGGGGCGATCAGCCCCAGCATTTT. As protein: CASSLQTGGDQPQHF.